This T cell receptor (beta chain) was sequenced in a study of cytomegalovirus exposure and HLA in healthy donors. Whole-study context: From about 180 million T cells, an earlier analysis saw under 140 million unique TCR beta sequences.

Germline lookup yields CDR1 SEHNR and CDR2 FQNEAQ (reference sequence). The CDR3 runs 12 residues. Both 60 Vbeta primers and 13 Jbeta primers went into the PCR. TCRdb's copy holds only in-frame clones and misses some; the assay was immunoSEQ multiplex PCR. The data hold about 140,000 clones, with roughly 87% observed a single time. The study's findings and limits: Judged likely to be a sequencing artifact was a cluster of highly shared sequence variants. Later analysis showed TCR association rates varying by HLA locus, highest for DRB1 and lowest for HLA-C.

With respect to this clone: What it recognizes is unknown. Germline is not matched at one junction end, which may reflect a read error.

Each donor was nominally healthy when sampled (though unrecorded immune exposures were likely). Source material: PBMCs. The chain links TRBV7-9 to TRBJ2-3; D might be TRBD1 or TRBD2, each matching 5 bases. This receptor was identified in a woman aged 35 to 49 in good health and CMV-seronegative. CDR3 in DNA: TGTTCCAGCAGCTTAGGGGAGGATACGCAGTATTTT. It specifies CSSSLGEDTQYF.